This is a list of T cell receptor beta chains from one sample in a study of early T cells in non-severe SARS-CoV-2 infection. TCRdb re-called the 5' RACE reads through MiXCR, storing one row per CDR3 protein. The table has about 30,000 distinct CDR3 sequences, 5.7% seen once. Sequenced sample: whole blood. The receptors stem from an adult who was a healthcare worker with PCR-confirmed SARS-CoV-2 infection or an uninfected control (not recorded which). Both conserved end residues are part of each CDR3. The D gene is left open where the match is weak. Clone size is shown for a subset of rows, as once, few, many or a class of expanded clone.

d_call	j_call	v_call	clone_size	cdr3_nt	cdr3_aa
TRBD2	TRBJ2-1	TRBV20-1	many	TGCGTGGTAGCGGGGTACAATGAGCAGTTCTTC	CVVAGYNEQFF
TRBD1	TRBJ1-5	TRBV7-9	many	TGTGCCAGCAGCCTAGACAGGGATCAGCCCCAGCATTTT	CASSLDRDQPQHF
.	TRBJ2-7	TRBV7-9	many	TGTGCCAGCAGCCGGGGACCGCGAGGGGACGAGCAGTACTTC	CASSRGPRGDEQYF
TRBD1	TRBJ2-1	TRBV6-5	many	TGTGCCAGCAGGGCGGGACAGGGGTTTGAGCAGTTCTTC	CASRAGQGFEQFF
.	TRBJ2-3	TRBV7-9	.	TGTGCCAGCAGAACGATCAGTGGAGATACGCAGTATTTT	CASRTISGDTQYF
TRBD1	TRBJ1-1	TRBV7-2	.	TGTGCCAGCAGCCCTTGGACAGGGGGAAAAGCTTTCTTT	CASSPWTGGKAFF
.	TRBJ2-7	TRBV20-1	.	TGCAGTGCTAGAGATCCCTGGGGGGAAGGAGGCGAGCAGTACTTC	CSARDPWGEGGEQYF
.	TRBJ2-7	TRBV4-2	many	TGTGCCAGCAGCCAAGAGGAAGCCGGCAGAAACTACGAGCAGTACTTC	CASSQEEAGRNYEQYF
TRBD1	TRBJ2-5	TRBV4-1	medium-sized	TGCGCCAGCAACCCAACGCCGGGACAGGGGGCTCTTGAGACCCAGTACTTC	CASNPTPGQGALETQYF
TRBD1	TRBJ2-7	TRBV5-1	.	TGCGCCAGCAGCTTCATGACAGGGGAATATGACGAGCAGTACTTC	CASSFMTGEYDEQYF
.	TRBJ2-6	TRBV19	.	TGTGCCAGTAGTATAGTGGGCAGGGGCTACTCCGGGGCCAACGTCCTGACTTTC	CASSIVGRGYSGANVLTF
.	TRBJ2-7	TRBV20-1	.	TGCACCCCGCTGACAGTGACCTACGAGCAGTACTTC	CTPLTVTYEQYF
TRBD1	TRBJ1-2	TRBV29-1	many	TGCAGCGTTGAAGATTTGGGGACAGGAGATAACTATGGCTACACCTTC	CSVEDLGTGDNYGYTF
.	TRBJ1-2	TRBV29-1	.	TGCAGCGTTTATCCGGGACTGTTCTATGGCTACACCTTC	CSVYPGLFYGYTF
TRBD1	TRBJ2-1	TRBV3-1	many	TGTGCCAGCAGCCAAGACCTTGGGACAGGTTACTACAATGAGCAGTTCTTC	CASSQDLGTGYYNEQFF
TRBD2	TRBJ2-3	TRBV12-3/TRBV12-4	many	TGTGCCAGCGAGCGGGGGGGAGGCACAGATACGCAGTATTTT	CASERGGGTDTQYF
TRBD1	TRBJ1-1	TRBV29-1	few	TGCAGCGCTGACAGGGGGGTTAGCACTGAAGCTTTCTTT	CSADRGVSTEAFF
.	TRBJ2-5	TRBV6-2/TRBV6-3	many	TGTGCCAGCAGTTACTCGACCCGCGGGGAGACCCAGTACTTC	CASSYSTRGETQYF
.	TRBJ1-4	TRBV7-2	few	TGTGCCAGCAGCTACGTTGGGAAAAATGAAAAACTGTTTTTT	CASSYVGKNEKLFF
.	TRBJ2-7	TRBV30	.	TGTGCCTGGAGCAGAGGGGGTGACTCCTACGAGCAGTACTTC	CAWSRGGDSYEQYF
.	TRBJ2-1	TRBV24-1	.	TGTGCCACCAGTGACCCCCAAGGAGGGACAGTCAATGAGCAGTTCTTC	CATSDPQGGTVNEQFF
.	TRBJ1-6	TRBV29-1	many	TGCAGCGTTGCGACCGACGATAATTCACCCCTCCACTTT	CSVATDDNSPLHF
.	TRBJ1-2	TRBV12-3/TRBV12-4	many	TGTGCCAGCAGCCCCAGGCTGGGAGGCTATGGCTACACCTTC	CASSPRLGGYGYTF
.	TRBJ2-3	TRBV2	many	TGTGCCAGCAGTGACGCGGGACAGTCAGATACGCAGTATTTT	CASSDAGQSDTQYF
.	TRBJ1-1	TRBV29-1	few	TGCAGCGTTGAAACCCCAGGGGTTTTGAACACTGAAGCTTTCTTT	CSVETPGVLNTEAFF
.	TRBJ2-7	TRBV7-9	many	TGTGCCAGCAGCTTATCTCTGGGAACCGAGCAGTACTTC	CASSLSLGTEQYF